A single sample gave rise to the 7 T cell receptor beta chains below, sequenced in a study of cytomegalovirus exposure and HLA in healthy donors. Researchers ran the PCR with 60 Vbeta and 13 Jbeta primers. Repertoires were generated with immunoSEQ multiplex PCR, while TCRdb's copy carries only in-frame clones and drops some. The data show some 40,000 clones, about two thirds seen once. Sequenced material: PBMCs. Receptors originate from a man between 60 and 75 years old in good health and CMV-seropositive.

The rearrangement links TRBV11-2 to TRBJ2-7; 10 bases line up with TRBD1. Trimming removed 2 bases from V and 3 bases from J; junction bases left unmatched: 4. The CDR3 is 15 amino acids. Germline V lookup: CDR1 SGHAT, CDR2 FQNNGV. CDR3 loop: CASSLRTGGVYEQYF. The CDR3 coding sequence is TGTGCCAGCAGCTTAAGGACAGGGGGAGTCTACGAGCAGTACTTC.

CDR3 residues: CASSITGYDTQYF. Written as DNA, the CDR3 is TGCGCCAGCAGCATAACAGGGTACGATACGCAGTATTTT. The chain is built from TRBV5-1 and TRBJ2-3; weak D call: TRBD1 (6 bases). The V gene lost 4 bases and the J gene lost 6 bases, with 12 bases spanning the gap. The CDR3 loop spans 13 amino acids. Germline V gene lookup returns CDR1 SGHRS and CDR2 YFSETQ. Full variable domain (missing parts from reference TRBV5-1 and TRBJ2-3): KAGVTQTPRYLIKTRGQQVTLSCSPISGHRSVSWYQQTPGQGLQFLFEYFSETQRNKGNFPGRFSGRQFSNSRSEMNVSTLELGDSALYLCASSITGYDTQYFGPGTRLTVL.

The chain uses TRBV2 and TRBJ1-1; a weak D match, TRBD1 (6 bases). The germline CDR1 and CDR2 sequences are SNHLY and FYNNEI. The germline V and J ends were trimmed by 1 base and 5 bases, with 14 bases remaining between them. CDR3 size: 15 residues. CDR3 region: CASSEEGRGWTEAFF. The CDR3 bases are TGTGCCAGCAGTGAAGAGGGCAGGGGTTGGACTGAAGCTTTCTTT.

The chain links TRBV11-3 to TRBJ2-7; TRBD2 might be the D (5 bases). The CDR3 is 11 residues long. V lost 9 bases and J lost 5, with 11 bases in between. Germline-derived CDR1 and CDR2 are SGHNT and YENEEA. In nucleotides, the CDR3 is TGTGCCAGGGGAGTATCGGACGAGCAGTACTTC. It yields the protein CARGVSDEQYF.

The gene calls are TRBV7-2 and TRBJ2-5; no definite D call. Deletions cut 5 bases from V and 4 bases from J, with 17 bases between. From germline, CDR1 is SGHTA and CDR2 FQGNSA. The CDR3 length is 15 residues. CDR3 sequence (DNA): TGTGCCAGCAGCCGCGAGTCGGTAGCTCCAGAGACCCAGTACTTC. This sequence encodes CASSRESVAPETQYF.

V and J are TRBV28 and TRBJ1-4, with D possibly matching TRBD1 (5 bases). The CDR3 is 17 amino acids. Trimming shortened V by 5 bases and J by 0 bases, and 16 bases separated the two germline ends. Germline CDR1 reads MDHEN; CDR2 reads SYDVKM. As DNA, the CDR3 is TGTGCCAGCAGTCCACCGAGAAGGGGTGCAACTAATGAAAAACTGTTTTTT. It is translated as CASSPPRRGATNEKLFF.

This clone was seen a handful of times. The chain uses TRBV27 and TRBJ1-2, with a possible D match to TRBD1 (5 bases). The germline V gene encodes CDR1 MNHEY and CDR2 SMNVEV (reference sequence). Between the trimmed V and J ends, which lost 6 bases and 2 bases, there was a span of 10 bases. The CDR3 sequence is 13 residues long. CDR3 DNA: TGTGCCAGCAGCTTTGACAGAAACTATGGCTACACCTTC. Amino acid sequence: CASSFDRNYGYTF.